The 9 T cell receptor beta chains below come from one sample, sequenced in a study of beta chain features in type 1 diabetes. Investigators reverse transcribed all isolated RNA, so they sequenced expressed TCRB transcripts. Profiling relied on immunoSEQ multiplex PCR, and the TCRdb table lists in-frame clones only, not all of them. The sample lists 150,000 to 200,000 clones; 7.5% to 9.5% were seen once. The sequenced sample consisted of central memory CD4+ T cells from blood. The receptors shown here come from a woman younger than 30 in good health.

Ten or more counts support this clone. The chain has TRBV9 and TRBJ2-5; 12 nucleotides match TRBD2. The V segment lost 2 bases and the J segment 4 bases; nucleotides outside the gene matches: 3. Looked up from germline, CDR1 is SGDLS and CDR2 is YYNGEE. CDR3 length: 15 amino acids. CDR3 bases: TGTGCCAGCAGCGTCGGACTAGCGGGACTAGAGACCCAGTACTTC. Its translation is CASSVGLAGLETQYF.

The chain joins TRBV4-3 to TRBJ1-1; 7 positions match TRBD1. CDR1 LGHNA and CDR2 YSLEER come from the germline V gene. The trim removed 4 bases at V and 11 bases at J, leaving 7 bases unmatched. The CDR3 totals 12 residues. CDR3 loop: CASSRTQGEAFF. CDR3 nucleotide sequence: TGCGCCAGCAGCCGTACTCAGGGGGAGGCTTTCTTT.

The gene calls are TRBV30 and TRBJ2-5; 7 positions match TRBD2. V lost 4 bases to trimming and J lost 4 bases; unmatched junction nucleotides: 0. Germline CDR1 GTSNPN, CDR2 SVGIG (reference sequence). The CDR3 is 11 residues long. The CDR3 nucleotides are TGTGCCTGGACGGGGGGAGAGACCCAGTACTTC. Encoded protein: CAWTGGETQYF.

This clone was observed a handful of times. The rearrangement uses TRBV7-2 and TRBJ2-2; D gene uncertain. Germline CDR1 and CDR2: SGHTA and FQGNSA. CDR3 length: 12 amino acids. The V end was cut by 5 bases, the J end by 3 bases, with 4 bases between. This CDR3 is CASSPYTGELFF. The CDR3 DNA sequence: TGTGCCAGCAGCCCCTACACCGGGGAGCTGTTTTTT.

The chain has TRBV5-1 and TRBJ2-7; 7 bases are shared with TRBD1. The CDR3 covers 14 residues. V dropped 4 bases and J dropped 5; count of bases not matched to a gene: 9. Germline-derived CDR1 and CDR2 are SGHRS and YFSETQ. The CDR3: CASSIQTGAHEQYF. The DNA of the CDR3 is TGCGCCAGCAGCATTCAAACAGGGGCCCACGAGCAGTACTTC.

This clone was counted at least ten times. The rearrangement uses TRBV7-9 and TRBJ2-3, with 8 nucleotides matching TRBD2. Germline CDR1 reads SEHNR; CDR2 reads FQNEAQ (reference sequence). V gave up 4 bases and J gave up 8 bases; unmatched junction bases: 2. CDR3 length: 12 residues. The CDR3 is CASSSGGATQYF. CDR3 sequence (DNA): TGTGCCAGCAGCTCCGGGGGGGCTACGCAGTATTTT.

This clone occurred a few times. The chain carries TRBV6-5 and TRBJ2-5; 7 bases match TRBD2. V dropped 6 bases and J dropped 2; count of bases not matched to a gene: 6. Germline CDR1 reads MNHEY; CDR2 reads SVGAGI. The CDR3 extends over 14 amino acids. CDR3 sequence: CASSPGGDQETQYF. CDR3 coding DNA: TGTGCCAGCAGCCCGGGAGGAGATCAAGAGACCCAGTACTTC.

A few counts support this clone. The chain is built from TRBV6-5 and TRBJ2-7, with 8 bases that match TRBD2. The V segment lost 0 bases and the J segment 2 bases; nucleotides outside the gene matches: 6. Germline V lookup: CDR1 MNHEY, CDR2 SVGAGI. This CDR3 spans 16 amino acids. Here the CDR3 reads CASSYSRISGTYEQYF. CDR3 sequence (DNA): TGTGCCAGCAGTTACTCGCGCATTAGCGGGACCTACGAGCAGTACTTC.

The genes are TRBV9 and TRBJ2-1, with 9 bases identical to TRBD2. The CDR3 loop spans 15 amino acids. The V gene's germline CDR1 is SGDLS and CDR2 YYNGEE. The V gene end was trimmed by 2 bases and the J gene end by 1 base; junction bases not matched to a gene: 1. The CDR3 bases are TGTGCCAGCAGCGTTGCGGGAGGGTCCTACAATGAGCAGTTCTTC. Translation gives CASSVAGGSYNEQFF.